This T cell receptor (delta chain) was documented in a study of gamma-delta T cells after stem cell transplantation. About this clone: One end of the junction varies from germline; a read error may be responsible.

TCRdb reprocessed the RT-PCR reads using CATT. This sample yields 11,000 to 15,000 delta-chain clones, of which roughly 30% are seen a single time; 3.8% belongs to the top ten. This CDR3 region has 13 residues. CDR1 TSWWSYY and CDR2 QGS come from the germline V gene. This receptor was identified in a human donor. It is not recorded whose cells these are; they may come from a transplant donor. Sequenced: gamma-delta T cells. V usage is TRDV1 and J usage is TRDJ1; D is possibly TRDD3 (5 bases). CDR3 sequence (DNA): TGTGCTCGTGGGGAACTACTCACGACAAAACTCATCTTT. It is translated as CARGELLTTKLIF.